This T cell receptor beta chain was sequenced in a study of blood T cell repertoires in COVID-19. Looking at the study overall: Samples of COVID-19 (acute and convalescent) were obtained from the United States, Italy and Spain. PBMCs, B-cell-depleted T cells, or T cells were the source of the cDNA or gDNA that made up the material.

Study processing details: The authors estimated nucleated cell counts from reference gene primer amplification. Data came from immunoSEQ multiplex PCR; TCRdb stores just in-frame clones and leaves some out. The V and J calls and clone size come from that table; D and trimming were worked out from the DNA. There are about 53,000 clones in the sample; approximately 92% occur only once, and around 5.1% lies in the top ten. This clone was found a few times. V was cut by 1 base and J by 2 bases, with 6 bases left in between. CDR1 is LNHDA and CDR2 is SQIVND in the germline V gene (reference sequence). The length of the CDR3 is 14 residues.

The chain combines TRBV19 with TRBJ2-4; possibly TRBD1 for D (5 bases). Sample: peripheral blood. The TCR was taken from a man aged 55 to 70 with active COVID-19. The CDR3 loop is CASSIAGTKNIQYF. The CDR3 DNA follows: TGTGCCAGTAGTATAGCAGGGACCAAAAACATTCAGTACTTC. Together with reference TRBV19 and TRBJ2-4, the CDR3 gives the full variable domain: DGGITQSPKYLFRKEGQNVTLSCEQNLNHDAMYWYRQDPGQGLRLIYYSQIVNDFQKGDIAEGYSVSREKKESFPLTVTSAQKNPTAFYLCASSIAGTKNIQYFGAGTRLSVL.